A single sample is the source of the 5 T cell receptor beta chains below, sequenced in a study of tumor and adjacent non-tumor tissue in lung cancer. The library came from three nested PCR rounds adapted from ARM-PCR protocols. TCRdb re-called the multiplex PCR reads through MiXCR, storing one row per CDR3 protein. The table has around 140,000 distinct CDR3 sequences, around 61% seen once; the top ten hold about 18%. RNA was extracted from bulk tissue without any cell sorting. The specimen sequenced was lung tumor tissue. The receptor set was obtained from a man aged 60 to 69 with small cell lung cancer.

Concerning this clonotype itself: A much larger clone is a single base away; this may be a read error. CDR3: CSGTLLGDTEAFF. The CDR3 coding sequence is TGCAGTGGCACGCTCTTAGGGGACACTGAAGCTTTCTTT. This rearrangement joins TRBV20-1 to TRBJ1-1; a possible D gene is TRBD1 (5 bases). Per the germline V gene, CDR1 is DFQATT and CDR2 is SNEGSKA (reference sequence). The CDR3 loop spans 13 amino acids. Trimming cost V 7 bases and J 3 bases, with 15 bases left between them.

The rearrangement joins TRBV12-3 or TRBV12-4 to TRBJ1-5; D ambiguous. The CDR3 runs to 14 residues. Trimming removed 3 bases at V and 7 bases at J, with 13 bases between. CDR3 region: CASSFGQDHQPQHF. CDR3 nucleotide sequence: TGTGCCAGCAGTTTCGGTCAGGACCACCAGCCCCAGCATTTT.

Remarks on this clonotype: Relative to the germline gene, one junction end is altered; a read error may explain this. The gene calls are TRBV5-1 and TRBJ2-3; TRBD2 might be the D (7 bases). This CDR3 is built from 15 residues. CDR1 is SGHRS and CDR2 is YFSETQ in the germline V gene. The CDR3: CASSWSGTSTDTQYF. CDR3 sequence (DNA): TGCGCCAGCAGCTGGAGCGGGACAAGCACAGATACGCAGTATTTC.

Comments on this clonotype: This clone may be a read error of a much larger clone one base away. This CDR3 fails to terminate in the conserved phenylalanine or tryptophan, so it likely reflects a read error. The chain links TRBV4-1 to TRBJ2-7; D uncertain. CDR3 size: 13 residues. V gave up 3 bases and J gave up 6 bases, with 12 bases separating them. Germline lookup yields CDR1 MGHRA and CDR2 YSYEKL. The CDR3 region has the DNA TGCGCCAGCAGCCAGACCGAGGTCGGCGAGCAGTACATC. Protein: CASSQTEVGEQYI.

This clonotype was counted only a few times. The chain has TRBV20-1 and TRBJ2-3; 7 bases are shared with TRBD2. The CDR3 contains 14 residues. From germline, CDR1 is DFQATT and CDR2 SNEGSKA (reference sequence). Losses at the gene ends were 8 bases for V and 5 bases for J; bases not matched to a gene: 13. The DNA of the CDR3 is TGCAGTACCCCCAGCGGGGCACATGGAGATACGCAGTATTTT. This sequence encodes CSTPSGAHGDTQYF.